A selection of T cell receptor beta chains follows, all from one sample in a study of shared clonotypes between healthy human individuals. The table came from immunoSEQ multiplex PCR; TCRdb's copy has only in-frame clones and leaves some out. This table has about 600,000 clones, around 97% appearing once. Sequencing input: naive CD4+ T cells sorted from blood. These receptors were taken from a young woman in good health. Each CDR3 is given with its conserved first and last residue. D genes are given only for firm matches. Only some rows state a clone size, as once, few, many or a class for expanded clones.

CDR3 protein: CASRDGTAQETQYF; CDR3 DNA: TGTGCCAGCAGGGACGGGACAGCGCAAGAGACCCAGTACTTC; D gene: TRBD1; J gene: TRBJ2-5; clone size: NA; V gene: TRBV5-4
CDR3 protein: CASSYSVGQGGEKLFF; CDR3 DNA: TGTGCCAGCAGTTACTCAGTAGGACAGGGGGGTGAAAAACTGTTTTTT; D gene: TRBD1; J gene: TRBJ1-4; clone size: NA; V gene: TRBV6-6
CDR3 protein: CASRTWGKEGEQYF; CDR3 DNA: TGTGCCAGCCGAACGTGGGGGAAAGAGGGCGAGCAGTACTTC; D gene: NA; J gene: TRBJ2-7; clone size: NA; V gene: TRBV19
CDR3 protein: CASSSTESNGYTF; CDR3 DNA: TGTGCCAGCAGCTCCACCGAATCAAATGGCTACACCTTC; D gene: NA; J gene: TRBJ1-2; clone size: once; V gene: TRBV28
CDR3 protein: CASSLAVNANYGYTF; CDR3 DNA: TGCGCCAGCAGCCTGGCCGTTAACGCAAACTATGGCTACACCTTC; D gene: NA; J gene: TRBJ1-2; clone size: NA; V gene: TRBV5-1
CDR3 protein: CASSLGQLSGELFF; CDR3 DNA: TGTGCCAGCAGCTTAGGACAGTTGTCTGGGGAGCTGTTTTTT; D gene: NA; J gene: TRBJ2-2; clone size: NA; V gene: TRBV7-3
CDR3 protein: CASRATDLWQPQHF; CDR3 DNA: TGTGCCAGCAGGGCGACAGACCTATGGCAGCCCCAGCATTTT; D gene: NA; J gene: TRBJ1-5; clone size: once; V gene: TRBV2
CDR3 protein: CASSLEGGNQPQHF; CDR3 DNA: TGCGCCAGCAGCTTGGAAGGGGGCAATCAGCCCCAGCATTTT; D gene: NA; J gene: TRBJ1-5; clone size: once; V gene: TRBV5-1
CDR3 protein: CATSRDVAASGRAGIEQYF; CDR3 DNA: TGTGCCACCAGCAGAGATGTGGCGGCTAGCGGGAGGGCCGGGATCGAGCAGTACTTC; D gene: TRBD2; J gene: TRBJ2-7; clone size: NA; V gene: TRBV15
CDR3 protein: CASSPPLQSGGAKNIQYF; CDR3 DNA: TGTGCCAGCAGCCCACCTCTGCAGTCGGGAGGCGCCAAAAACATTCAGTACTTC; D gene: TRBD2; J gene: TRBJ2-4; clone size: NA; V gene: TRBV7-9
CDR3 protein: CASPPPGALQRDTEAFF; CDR3 DNA: TGTGCCAGTCCCCCTCCCGGGGCCCTCCAGAGGGACACTGAAGCTTTCTTT; D gene: NA; J gene: TRBJ1-1; clone size: NA; V gene: TRBV19
CDR3 protein: CASSHEGSSYEQYF; CDR3 DNA: TGTGCCAGCAGCCACGAGGGGTCCTCCTACGAGCAGTACTTC; D gene: NA; J gene: TRBJ2-7; clone size: NA; V gene: TRBV6-1
CDR3 protein: CASSTQGPNTGELFF; CDR3 DNA: TGTGCCAGCAGCACCCAGGGTCCGAACACCGGGGAGCTGTTTTTT; D gene: NA; J gene: TRBJ2-2; clone size: NA; V gene: TRBV21-1
CDR3 protein: CASGRITTTYNEQFF; CDR3 DNA: TGTGCCAGCGGGAGGATCACCACTACCTACAATGAGCAGTTCTTC; D gene: NA; J gene: TRBJ2-1; clone size: NA; V gene: TRBV5-5
CDR3 protein: CASSFRRRSGSKDTQYF; CDR3 DNA: TGTGCCAGCAGCTTTAGACGCCGTAGCGGGAGTAAGGATACGCAGTATTTT; D gene: TRBD2; J gene: TRBJ2-3; clone size: NA; V gene: TRBV11-2
CDR3 protein: CASSGGQGVAFF; CDR3 DNA: TGTGCCAGCAGCGGAGGACAGGGTGTAGCTTTCTTT; D gene: TRBD1; J gene: TRBJ1-1; clone size: NA; V gene: TRBV2
CDR3 protein: CAISERDSYGYTF; CDR3 DNA: TGTGCCATCAGTGAACGGGACAGCTATGGCTACACCTTC; D gene: TRBD1; J gene: TRBJ1-2; clone size: NA; V gene: TRBV10-3
CDR3 protein: CSVETVPARETQYF; CDR3 DNA: TGCAGCGTTGAAACCGTTCCAGCAAGAGAGACCCAGTACTTC; D gene: NA; J gene: TRBJ2-5; clone size: NA; V gene: TRBV29-1
CDR3 protein: CATSRGTGGASIEQYF; CDR3 DNA: TGTGCCACCAGCAGAGGGACAGGGGGCGCGTCAATCGAGCAGTACTTC; D gene: TRBD1; J gene: TRBJ2-7; clone size: NA; V gene: TRBV15
CDR3 protein: CASSQGTGGTNTEAFF; CDR3 DNA: TGCGCCAGCAGCCAAGGGACAGGGGGAACGAACACTGAAGCTTTCTTT; D gene: TRBD1; J gene: TRBJ1-1; clone size: NA; V gene: TRBV4-1